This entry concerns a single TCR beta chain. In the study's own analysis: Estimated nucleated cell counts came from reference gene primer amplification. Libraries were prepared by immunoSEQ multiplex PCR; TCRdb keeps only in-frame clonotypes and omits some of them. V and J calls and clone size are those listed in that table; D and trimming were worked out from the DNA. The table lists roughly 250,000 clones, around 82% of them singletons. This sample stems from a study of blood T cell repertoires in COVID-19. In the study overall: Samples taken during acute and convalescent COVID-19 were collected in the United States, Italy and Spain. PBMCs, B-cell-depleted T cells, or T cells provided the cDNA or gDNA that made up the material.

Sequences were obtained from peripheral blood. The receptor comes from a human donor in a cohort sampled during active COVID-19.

CDR3 residues: CASSGEFQETQYF. The CDR3 DNA reads as TGTGCCAGTAGTGGGGAGTTCCAAGAGACCCAGTACTTC. The J gene is TRBJ2-5, the V gene TRBV19; a weak D match, TRBD2 (5 bases). Germline V gives CDR1 LNHDA, CDR2 SQIVND (reference sequence). This CDR3 is built from 13 residues. V dropped 5 bases and J dropped 1 base, with 8 bases sitting between them.